The 26 T cell receptor beta chains reported below all come from one sample, sequenced in a study of yellow fever vaccine responses in identical twins. TCRdb used MiXCR to reprocess the RT-PCR reads, holding one entry per CDR3 protein. The table records 25,000 or so distinct CDR3 sequences, roughly 80% of them present only once. The sequencing here drew on T cells from blood (PBMCs), unsorted or a sorted subset (not recorded which), taken before or after yellow fever vaccination (not recorded which). These receptor sequences come from a young woman who received the yellow fever vaccine.

This chain joins TRBV29-1 and TRBJ2-3; 7 bases map to TRBD2. Per germline, CDR1 SQVTM and CDR2 ANQGSEA. Trimming took 0 bases from V and 1 from J; bases not matched to a gene: 7. This CDR3 comprises 16 residues. The CDR3 region has the DNA TGCAGCGTTGAAGATTTTTCTAGCGGCGGCACAGATACGCAGTATTTT. Protein product: CSVEDFSSGGTDTQYF.

The V call is TRBV7-2, the J call TRBJ2-5, with D uncertain. CDR3 length: 11 amino acids. Germline values: CDR1 SGHTA, CDR2 FQGNSA. The ends were cut back, 3 bases at V and 4 bases at J, with 3 bases in the middle. The CDR3 sequence is CASSFAETQYF. The CDR3 coding sequence is TGTGCCAGCAGCTTTGCAGAGACCCAGTACTTC.

V gene TRBV29-1 combines with J gene TRBJ2-1, with D unresolved. Germline values: CDR1 SQVTM, CDR2 ANQGSEA. This CDR3 has 15 amino acids. Trimming left V 3 bases short and J 2 bases short, with 14 bases between. In DNA, the CDR3 is TGCAGCGTTGATAGGGCGGCAAAAACCTACAATGAGCAGTTCTTC. It encodes CSVDRAAKTYNEQFF.

This clonotype was picked up one time. The rearrangement uses TRBV2 and TRBJ2-7; 9 bases line up with TRBD1. This CDR3 is 14 amino acids long. CDR1 is SNHLY and CDR2 is FYNNEI in the germline V gene. V shed 3 bases and J 3 bases; nucleotides not matched to a gene: 3. This chain's CDR3 is CASSDWDRVYEQYV. In nucleotides, the CDR3 is TGTGCCAGCAGTGATTGGGACAGGGTCTACGAGCAGTACGTC.

The rearrangement joins TRBV6-1 to TRBJ1-2; D might be TRBD1 (5 bases). V was clipped by 1 base and J by 0 bases, with 12 bases between them. Germline V gene lookup returns CDR1 MNHNS and CDR2 SASEGT. This CDR3 spans 16 amino acids. In DNA, the CDR3 is TGTGCCAGCAGTGAAGGTACAGGCCGAACTAACTATGGCTACACCTTC. It yields the protein CASSEGTGRTNYGYTF.

The rearrangement joins TRBV7-2 to TRBJ1-6, with D tentatively TRBD1 (5 bases). The ends were cut back, 7 bases at V and 5 bases at J, with 12 bases in the middle. This CDR3 has 14 amino acids. CDR1 is SGHTA, CDR2 FQGNSA, per germline. CDR3 nucleotide sequence: TGTGCCAGCACCATCGGGACCGATAATTCACCCCTCCACTTT. Protein sequence: CASTIGTDNSPLHF.

The CDR3 region is CSVAEAGLSYEQYF. Here the CDR3 DNA reads TGCAGCGTTGCTGAAGCGGGACTATCCTACGAGCAGTACTTC. The chain couples TRBV29-1 to TRBJ2-7, with 7 bases that match TRBD2. Germline CDR1 SQVTM, CDR2 ANQGSEA. CDR3 length: 14 residues. Trimming took 4 bases from V and 1 from J; bases not matched to a gene: 7.

This clonotype was counted a few times. The V gene is TRBV10-3, the J gene TRBJ1-2; D ambiguous. Per the germline V gene, CDR1 is ENHRY and CDR2 is SYGVKD. Between the trimmed V and J ends, which lost 4 bases and 0 bases, there was a span of 6 bases. The CDR3 contains 13 residues. In DNA, the CDR3 is TGTGCCATCAGTGGTTGGGCTAACTATGGCTACACCTTC. Translated, it gives CAISGWANYGYTF.

V and J are TRBV10-1 and TRBJ1-1; the D gene is possibly TRBD1 (5 bases). This CDR3 spans 14 amino acids. Germline CDR1 and CDR2: WNHNN and SYGVQD (reference sequence). V lost 2 bases and J 1 base, leaving 8 bases between the germline ends. The CDR3 protein is CASSEGRENTEAFF. In nucleotides, the CDR3 is TGCGCCAGCAGTGAGGGCAGGGAGAACACTGAAGCTTTCTTT.

This chain joins TRBV10-3 and TRBJ1-6; TRBD1 matches 10 bases. Looked up from germline, CDR1 is ENHRY and CDR2 is SYGVKD. J gave up 7 bases and V 4 bases, and 1 base lay outside the gene matches. The CDR3 is 14 residues long. CDR3 residues: CAISADRGNSPLHF. CDR3 bases: TGTGCCATCAGTGCGGACAGGGGGAATTCACCCCTCCACTTT.

The gene calls are TRBV2 and TRBJ1-5, with D possibly matching TRBD1 (5 bases). Germline V gene data show CDR1 as SNHLY and CDR2 as FYNNEI. The CDR3 runs 15 residues. V gave up 6 bases and J gave up 6 bases, with 18 bases separating them. CDR3 bases: TGTGCCAGCAGATTCGGGACGGGGATTGTTCAGCCCCAGCATTTT. Protein product: CASRFGTGIVQPQHF. Full variable domain (rest looked up from reference TRBV2 and TRBJ1-5): EPEVTQTPSHQVTQMGQEVILRCVPISNHLYFYWYRQILGQKVEFLVSFYNNEISEKSEIFDDQFSVERPDGSNFTLKIRSTKLEDSAMYFCASRFGTGIVQPQHFGDGTRLSIL.

This clonotype was counted only a few times. This chain uses TRBV3-1 with TRBJ1-1, with 7 bases lining up with TRBD1. This CDR3 is built from 13 residues. V shed 4 bases, J shed 4 bases, and the junction held 3 bases outside the gene matches. Germline V lookup: CDR1 LGHDT, CDR2 YNNKEL (reference sequence). CDR3 bases: TGTGCCAGCAGCCCGACAGGGACCACTGAAGCTTTCTTT. As protein: CASSPTGTTEAFF.

The chain recombines TRBV28 with TRBJ2-2; no clear D. Trimming removed 2 bases at V and 5 bases at J, with 3 bases between. In germline, CDR1 is MDHEN, CDR2 SYDVKM. The CDR3 spans 12 residues. The CDR3 loop reads CASSLSTGELFF. The CDR3 nucleotides are TGTGCCAGCAGTTTAAGTACCGGGGAGCTGTTTTTT.

The chain is built from TRBV2 and TRBJ1-3, with D maybe TRBD1 (5 bases). The CDR3 covers 15 residues. V dropped 1 base and J dropped 2 bases, with 9 bases sitting between them. Germline V lookup: CDR1 SNHLY, CDR2 FYNNEI. The chain's CDR3 is CASSEDGGAGNTIYF. The CDR3 DNA follows: TGTGCCAGCAGTGAAGACGGGGGAGCTGGAAACACCATATATTTT.

The CDR3 DNA reads as TGCGCCAGCAGCTTGCCAGGGGGCGATGAAAAACTGTTTTTT. This sequence encodes CASSLPGGDEKLFF. J is TRBJ1-4 and V is TRBV5-1, with 8 positions matching TRBD1. CDR1 and CDR2 from the germline V gene are SGHRS and YFSETQ. Unmatched junction bases numbered 2, after V lost 1 base and J lost 6 bases. This CDR3 region has 14 residues.

This chain links TRBV6-5 with TRBJ2-5; no definite D call. Trimming removed 6 bases at V and 5 bases at J, with 13 bases between. Germline CDR1 MNHEY, CDR2 SVGAGI. The CDR3 totals 13 residues. The CDR3 region is CASSYGVGETQYF. CDR3 bases: TGTGCCAGCAGCTATGGGGTTGGTGAGACCCAGTACTTC.

The V call is TRBV20-1, the J call TRBJ2-7; the match to TRBD2 covers 11 bases. CDR1 and CDR2 (germline): DFQATT, SNEGSKA (reference sequence). This CDR3 is 15 amino acids long. The V segment lost 2 bases and the J segment 6 bases; nucleotides outside the gene matches: 9. The CDR3 is CSARPSGRPNLEQYF. In DNA, the CDR3 is TGCAGTGCTAGACCTAGCGGGAGGCCCAATCTCGAGCAGTACTTC.

The V call is TRBV15, the J call TRBJ2-1, with 7 bases fitting TRBD2. V lost 3 bases, J lost 2 bases, and 13 bases stayed unmatched. CDR1 and CDR2 (germline): LNHNV, YYDKDF (reference sequence). The CDR3 runs to 18 residues. The CDR3 spells CATSSTIVASGPYNEQFF. CDR3 coding DNA: TGTGCCACCAGCAGTACTATTGTCGCTAGCGGTCCCTACAATGAGCAGTTCTTC.

This chain joins TRBV29-1 and TRBJ2-7, with 13 bases aligning to TRBD2. CDR1 SQVTM and CDR2 ANQGSEA come from the germline V gene. The CDR3 length is 15 residues. V lost 6 bases to trimming and J lost 2 bases; unmatched junction nucleotides: 7. Here the CDR3 reads CSVRTSGSSTYEQYF. CDR3 bases: TGCAGCGTACGGACTAGCGGGAGTTCGACCTACGAGCAGTACTTC.

The chain links TRBV20-1 to TRBJ2-5; D not resolved. The V gene lost 3 bases and the J gene lost 5 bases, with 10 bases spanning the gap. Germline lookup yields CDR1 DFQATT and CDR2 SNEGSKA (reference sequence). The CDR3 totals 12 residues. The CDR3 is CSASRTRETQYF. The CDR3 nucleotides read TGCAGTGCTAGTAGGACCCGCGAGACCCAGTACTTC.

This chain joins TRBV12-3 or TRBV12-4 and TRBJ2-1; possible D gene TRBD1, 6 bases. The CDR3 consists of 13 residues. V gave up 7 bases and J gave up 6 bases, with 13 bases separating them. The CDR3: CASNKQGGNEQFF. CDR3 DNA sequence: TGTGCCAGCAATAAACAGGGTGGCAATGAGCAGTTCTTC.

The gene calls are TRBV2 and TRBJ2-5; D might be TRBD2 (6 bases). Germline lookup yields CDR1 SNHLY and CDR2 FYNNEI. The CDR3 is 13 amino acids. V shed 7 bases and J shed 4 bases, with 13 bases lying between them. The CDR3 sequence: CASTPGDAETQYF. The CDR3 bases are TGTGCCAGCACCCCGGGAGATGCAGAGACCCAGTACTTC.

The chain employs TRBV11-3 and TRBJ2-1; tentatively, D is TRBD1 (6 bases). The CDR3 is 16 residues long. V was shortened by 2 bases and J by 0 bases, with 11 bases between the two germline ends. The germline gives CDR1 SGHNT, CDR2 YENEEA. The CDR3 loop reads CASSLSAGASYNEQFF. The CDR3, as DNA: TGTGCCAGCAGCTTATCGGCAGGGGCCTCCTACAATGAGCAGTTCTTC.

The chain carries TRBV19 and TRBJ2-1, with a tentative D call TRBD2 (6 bases). V gave up 1 base and J gave up 9 bases, with 10 bases separating them. Germline CDR1 is LNHDA and CDR2 is SQIVND (reference sequence). CDR3 length: 13 amino acids. CDR3 in amino acids: CASSIVSGGEQFF. The CDR3 DNA reads as TGTGCCAGTAGTATAGTTTCCGGGGGTGAGCAGTTCTTC.

The V gene is TRBV14, the J gene TRBJ2-3; TRBD1 matches 8 bases. The CDR3 extends over 16 amino acids. J was trimmed by 2 bases and V by 0 bases; bases with no gene match: 4. Germline CDR1 SGHDN, CDR2 FVKESK. CDR3 coding DNA: TGTGCCAGCAGCCAAGAACGACAGGGGCCCACAGATACGCAGTATTTT. It codes for CASSQERQGPTDTQYF.

J is TRBJ2-1 and V is TRBV28; 11 bases line up with TRBD2. The CDR3 runs to 16 residues. Per germline, CDR1 MDHEN and CDR2 SYDVKM. V dropped 2 bases and J dropped 1; count of bases not matched to a gene: 1. DNA of the CDR3: TGTGCCAGCAGTTTAAGGACTAGCGGGTCCTACAATGAGCAGTTCTTC. Translation gives CASSLRTSGSYNEQFF.